This TCR beta chain was recorded in a study of breast tumors, draining lymph nodes, adjacent tissues. Breast cancer patients provided tissue from their axillary draining lymph nodes. Germline lookup yields CDR1 DFQATT and CDR2 SNEGSKA (reference sequence). The CDR3 runs 14 residues. Trimming took 6 bases from V and 8 from J; bases not matched to a gene: 6. This clonotype has ten or more counts. Via MiXCR, TCRdb re-called the multiplex PCR reads, giving one row per CDR3 protein. The table has about 180,000 distinct CDR3 sequences, 30% to 35% seen once. The origin of this receptor is a female donor with breast cancer. Some clones in this sample may be carry-over from other donors' samples. The chain uses TRBV20-1 and TRBJ2-1; 14 nucleotides match TRBD2. Sequencing was done on a sample of axillary lymph node tissue. Here the CDR3 DNA reads TGCAGTGCGAAGACTAGCGGGGGGGCCGATGAGCAGTTCTTC. It specifies CSAKTSGGADEQFF.